This TCR beta chain was recovered during a study of chemoradiotherapy in HPV16-positive cancers. Overall study context: Candidate HPV-specific clones and shared TCR motifs came from a couple of HPV16-positive patients.

V trimming: 4 bases; J trimming: 5 bases; junction bases outside the gene matches: 9. The CDR3 is 16 residues long. CDR1 is SGHDN and CDR2 is FVKESK in the germline V gene. Of note for this clone: The antigen remains undetermined.

Profiling relied on immunoSEQ multiplex PCR, and the TCRdb table lists in-frame clones only, not all of them. This table has around 12,000 clones, around 68% appearing once. General study findings and limits: Candidate HPV-specific clones and E7-related TCR motifs grew in tumor during treatment. HPV-responsive T-cell expansion during chemoradiotherapy was linked to improved recurrence-free survival in HPV16-positive patients.

This rearrangement joins TRBV14 to TRBJ1-4; 8 bases are shared with TRBD1. This receptor was obtained from a human donor with HPV-associated anogenital cancer. The material was obtained from a patient who underwent chemoradiotherapy. CDR3 in amino acids: CASSRRPGQANEKLFF. DNA for the CDR3: TGTGCCAGCAGCCGGAGACCGGGACAGGCAAATGAAAAACTGTTTTTT.